This T cell receptor (beta chain) comes out of a study of shared clonotypes between healthy human individuals. The study, taken as a whole, reports: Sample collection involved blood only; tissue repertoires are likely different. Naive CD4 clonotypes were shared across several donors at about 5%.

Naive-designated CD8 cells lacked CD45RO, were positively enriched for CCR7, and omitted terminally differentiated effector memory CD45RA+ cells. Donors were Caucasian adults residing in Nashville, Tennessee, USA. Repertoires were generated with immunoSEQ multiplex PCR, while TCRdb's copy carries only in-frame clones and drops some. There are around 2,100,000 clones in the sample; 85% to 95% occur only once, and 1.2% lies in the top ten. A note on this clone: Its target is unknown.

Source material: naive CD8+ T cells sorted from blood. This clonotype was sampled from a young man in good health.

This chain's CDR3 is CASSEEDGGAGYEQYF. CDR3 DNA sequence: TGTGCCAGCAGTGAAGAAGACGGGGGGGCTGGTTACGAGCAGTACTTC. The V gene is TRBV6-1, the J gene TRBJ2-7; 8 nucleotides agree with TRBD2. Germline CDR1 reads MNHNS; CDR2 reads SASEGT. This CDR3 is built from 16 residues. V lost 1 base and J lost 4; bases outside the gene matches: 9.